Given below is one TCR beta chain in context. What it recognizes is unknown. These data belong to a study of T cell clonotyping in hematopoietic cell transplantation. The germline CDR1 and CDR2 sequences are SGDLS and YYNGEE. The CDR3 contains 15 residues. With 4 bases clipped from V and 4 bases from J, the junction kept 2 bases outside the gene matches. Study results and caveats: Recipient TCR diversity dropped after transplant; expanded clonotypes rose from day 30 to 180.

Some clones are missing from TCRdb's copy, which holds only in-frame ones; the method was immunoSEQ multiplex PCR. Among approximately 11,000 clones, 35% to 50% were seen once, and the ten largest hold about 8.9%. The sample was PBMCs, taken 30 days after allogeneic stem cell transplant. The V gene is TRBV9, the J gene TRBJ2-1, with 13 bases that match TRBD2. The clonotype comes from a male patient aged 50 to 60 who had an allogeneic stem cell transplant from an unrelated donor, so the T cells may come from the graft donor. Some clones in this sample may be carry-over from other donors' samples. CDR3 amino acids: CASSSGLAGYNEQFF. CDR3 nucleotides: TGTGCCAGCAGCTCGGGACTAGCGGGGTACAATGAGCAGTTCTTC.